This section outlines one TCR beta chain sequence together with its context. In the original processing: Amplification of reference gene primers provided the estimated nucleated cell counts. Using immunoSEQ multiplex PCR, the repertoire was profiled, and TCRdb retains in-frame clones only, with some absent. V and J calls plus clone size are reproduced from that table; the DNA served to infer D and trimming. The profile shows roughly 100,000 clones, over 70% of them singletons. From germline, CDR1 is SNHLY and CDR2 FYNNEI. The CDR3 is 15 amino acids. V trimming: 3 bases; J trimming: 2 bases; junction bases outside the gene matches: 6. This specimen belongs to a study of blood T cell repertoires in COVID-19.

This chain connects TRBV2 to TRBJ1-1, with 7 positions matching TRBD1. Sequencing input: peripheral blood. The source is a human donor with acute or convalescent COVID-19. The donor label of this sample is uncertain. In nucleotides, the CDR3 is TGTGCCAGCAGTGACGGACAGGCCGGAAACACTGAAGCTTTCTTT. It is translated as CASSDGQAGNTEAFF.